Following are 17 T cell receptor beta chains from one sample sequenced in a study of shared clonotypes between healthy human individuals. The data were produced by immunoSEQ multiplex PCR, yet TCRdb's version contains in-frame clones alone and is incomplete. The sample has roughly 2,500,000 clones; 93% are singletons. Sequencing was done on a sample of naive CD4+ T cells from PBMCs. This sample's subset: CD45RA+ positively selected. The receptor set was obtained from a man aged 18 to 29 in good health. Some clones in this sample may be carry-over from other donors' samples.

This sequence joins TRBV6-1 and TRBJ2-7; tentative D call: TRBD2 (5 bases). CDR1 and CDR2 from the germline V gene are MNHNS and SASEGT. The CDR3 consists of 13 residues. The V and J ends lost 4 bases and 7 bases respectively, with 14 bases between them. Written as DNA, the CDR3 is TGTGCCAGCAGTGTTAACGGGATGACGGAGCAGTACTTC. This sequence encodes CASSVNGMTEQYF.

The chain has TRBV30 and TRBJ2-3; TRBD2 is a possible D gene (5 bases). This CDR3 is built from 14 residues. CDR1 is GTSNPN, CDR2 SVGIG, per germline (reference sequence). With 1 base removed from V and 1 base from J, the gap between germline ends came to 9 bases. CDR3: CAWSAGLGTDTQYF. The CDR3 DNA sequence: TGTGCCTGGAGTGCCGGACTGGGCACAGATACGCAGTATTTT.

This sequence joins TRBV5-1 and TRBJ2-3; perhaps TRBD1 as D (5 bases). The germline CDR1 and CDR2 sequences are SGHRS and YFSETQ. Deletions cut 4 bases from V and 0 bases from J, with 9 bases between. This CDR3 spans 14 amino acids. The CDR3 DNA is TGCGCCAGCAGCATGGACACTAGCACAGATACGCAGTATTTT. The encoded protein is CASSMDTSTDTQYF.

Only a few counts were recorded for this clone. The gene calls are TRBV4-1 and TRBJ2-7; 7 bases match TRBD1. Germline CDR1 reads MGHRA; CDR2 reads YSYEKL. V dropped 5 bases and J dropped 2; count of bases not matched to a gene: 12. This CDR3 is 16 amino acids long. CDR3 sequence (DNA): TGCGCCAGCAGCGAGCGACCGGGACAGCCTACCTACGAGCAGTACTTC. It translates to CASSERPGQPTYEQYF.

The genes are TRBV28 and TRBJ2-7; TRBD1 is a possible D gene (6 bases). Trimming took off 5 bases at V and 10 bases at J, with 21 bases between the two ends. The CDR3 loop spans 14 amino acids. Germline assignment: CDR1 MDHEN and CDR2 SYDVKM. Written as DNA, the CDR3 is TGTGCCAGCAGTACCTCAGGGGACCCAAGGAAACAGTACTTC. It yields the protein CASSTSGDPRKQYF.

With regard to this clone: Sequence at one end of the junction differs from germline and may be a read error. The V gene is TRBV30, the J gene TRBJ1-5; D is unresolved. There are 13 residues in the CDR3. Per the germline V gene, CDR1 is GTSNPN and CDR2 is SVGIG (reference sequence). This CDR3 reads CAWSHGVVQTQHF. The DNA for the CDR3 is TGTGCCTGGAGTCACGGCGTAGTTCAGACCCAGCATTTT.

This clone has more than one count but fewer than ten. The chain links TRBV28 to TRBJ1-5, with D maybe TRBD1 (6 bases). Trimming removed 4 bases at V and 7 bases at J, with 17 bases between. This CDR3 has 15 amino acids. Germline V gene sequence: CDR1 MDHEN, CDR2 SYDVKM. CDR3 nucleotides: TGTGCCAGCAGTTCCCAACAACAGGGAAACCAGCCCCAGCATTTT. Protein product: CASSSQQQGNQPQHF.

The V and J genes are TRBV5-1 and TRBJ2-7, with 7 bases lining up with TRBD2. V lost 3 bases, J lost 2 bases, and 11 bases stayed unmatched. Germline CDR1 SGHRS, CDR2 YFSETQ. The CDR3 totals 16 residues. Here the CDR3 DNA reads TGCGCCAGCAGCTACGGATCTCTAGCGGAAGCCTACGAGCAGTACTTC. This encodes CASSYGSLAEAYEQYF.

The chain combines TRBV6-5 with TRBJ2-7; the D is unclear. Trimming removed 2 bases at V and 0 bases at J, with 8 bases between. This CDR3 has 14 residues. CDR1 MNHEY and CDR2 SVGAGI come from the germline V gene. The chain's CDR3 is CASSYRPYSYEQYF. The CDR3 DNA follows: TGTGCCAGCAGTTACCGGCCCTACTCCTACGAGCAGTACTTC.

The chain employs TRBV7-2 and TRBJ2-6; D gene ambiguous. The germline V gene encodes CDR1 SGHTA and CDR2 FQGNSA. This CDR3 spans 16 amino acids. The germline V and J ends were trimmed by 1 base and 3 bases, with 10 bases remaining between them. This CDR3 reads CASSLGVGFGANVLTF. In nucleotides, the CDR3 is TGTGCCAGCAGCTTAGGGGTAGGGTTTGGGGCCAACGTCCTGACTTTC.

The CDR3 spells CASRTAGGTNEKLFF. The CDR3 bases are TGTGCCAGCAGGACAGCGGGTGGAACTAATGAAAAACTGTTTTTT. V gene TRBV28 combines with J gene TRBJ1-4; D is perhaps TRBD1 (5 bases). Trimming took 6 bases from V and 1 from J, leaving 12 bases between them. Germline lookup yields CDR1 MDHEN and CDR2 SYDVKM. CDR3 size: 15 residues.

The chain is built from TRBV5-4 and TRBJ2-3; D not resolved. This CDR3 spans 14 amino acids. CDR1 is SGHNT and CDR2 is YYREEE in the germline V gene (reference sequence). V dropped 0 bases and J dropped 4 bases, with 9 bases sitting between them. The CDR3 is CASSLEGFPDTQYF. The CDR3 nucleotides are TGTGCCAGCAGCTTGGAAGGGTTTCCAGATACGCAGTATTTT.

This chain links TRBV9 with TRBJ1-1; 11 bases map to TRBD1. The CDR3 runs 15 residues. V lost 4 bases to trimming and J lost 4 bases; unmatched junction nucleotides: 6. CDR1 is SGDLS and CDR2 is YYNGEE in the germline V gene. The CDR3 loop is CASSPWTGGTTEAFF. DNA of the CDR3: TGTGCCAGCAGCCCGTGGACAGGGGGCACCACTGAAGCTTTCTTT.

The chain carries TRBV12-5 and TRBJ1-2; 7 nucleotides align to TRBD1. CDR1 and CDR2 (germline): LGHNT, FRNRAP. V gave up 6 bases and J gave up 4 bases; unmatched junction bases: 2. CDR3 length equals 12 residues. The chain's CDR3 is CASGDRVYGYTF. The CDR3 region has the DNA TGTGCTAGTGGCGACAGGGTCTATGGCTACACCTTC.

The rearrangement uses TRBV19 and TRBJ1-5; D gene unclear. This CDR3 has 15 residues. Germline V gene data show CDR1 as LNHDA and CDR2 as SQIVND (reference sequence). With 3 bases removed from V and 1 base from J, the gap between germline ends came to 10 bases. The CDR3 region is CASSITIDSNQPQHF. In nucleotides, the CDR3 is TGTGCCAGTAGTATCACGATAGACAGCAATCAGCCCCAGCATTTT.

This CDR3 is CASSASGEPSEYF. CDR3 in DNA: TGTGCCAGCAGCGCCTCAGGGGAACCCTCGGAGTACTTC. The chain is built from TRBV7-9 and TRBJ2-7, with a possible D match to TRBD1 (6 bases). From germline, CDR1 is SEHNR and CDR2 FQNEAQ (reference sequence). V shed 5 bases and J shed 11 bases, with 19 bases lying between them. CDR3 length: 13 residues.

This chain links TRBV6-1 with TRBJ2-5; D gene ambiguous. The CDR3 consists of 14 residues. Trimming cost V 2 bases and J 1 base, with 8 bases left between them. Germline V lookup: CDR1 MNHNS, CDR2 SASEGT. The CDR3 loop is CASSERWLQETQYF. The CDR3 DNA reads TGTGCCAGCAGTGAAAGGTGGCTCCAAGAGACCCAGTACTTC.